These 18 T cell receptor beta chains were all obtained from the same sample, sequenced in a study of T cell repertoires in cytomegalovirus infection. MiXCR, run by TCRdb on the reads, gives a single entry per CDR3 protein. This sample has roughly 300,000 distinct CDR3 sequences, with roughly 24% found just once. Sequencing input: PBMCs. Source of these receptors: a human donor in good health (CMV status not recorded). Some clones in this sample may be carry-over from other donors' samples.

This clonotype was seen a handful of times. The V gene is TRBV7-9, the J gene TRBJ2-1, with TRBD2 matching 8 bases. The CDR3 extends over 15 amino acids. Germline assignment: CDR1 SEHNR and CDR2 FQNEAQ (reference sequence). V was clipped by 1 base and J by 6 bases; unmatched bases: 5. In nucleotides, the CDR3 is TGTGCCAGCAGCTTAGTGCGGACTAGCCTCAATGAGCAGTTCTTC. It yields the protein CASSLVRTSLNEQFF.

Comments on this clonotype: This may stem from a read error, because a much larger clone lies one nucleotide away. The chain's CDR3 is CASTLQGGIEAFF. The CDR3 DNA sequence: TGTGCCAGCACCTTACAGGGTGGCATTGAAGCTTTCTTT. J is TRBJ1-1 and V is TRBV7-2, with a tentative D call TRBD1 (6 bases). Germline V gives CDR1 SGHTA, CDR2 FQGNSA. The CDR3 has 13 amino acids.

This clonotype was detected a few times. This chain connects TRBV13 to TRBJ2-7; 7 nucleotides align to TRBD1. V lost 4 bases to trimming and J lost 3 bases; unmatched junction nucleotides: 3. Germline V gives CDR1 PRHDT, CDR2 FYEKMQ (reference sequence). The CDR3 runs to 13 residues. The CDR3 spells CASSSRGLYEQYF. In nucleotides, the CDR3 is TGTGCCAGCAGCTCGAGGGGGCTCTACGAGCAGTACTTC.

This clonotype was detected ten times or more. This chain joins TRBV7-6 and TRBJ1-1; D not resolved. This CDR3 is 13 amino acids long. Trimming left V 6 bases short and J 5 bases short, with 13 bases between. Germline lookup yields CDR1 SGHVS and CDR2 FNYEAQ. Here the CDR3 reads CASSPAMGTEAFF. Here the CDR3 DNA reads TGTGCCAGCAGTCCTGCAATGGGGACTGAAGCTTTCTTT. Variable domain in full (rest from reference TRBV7-6 and TRBJ1-1): GAGVSQSPRYKVTKRGQDVALRCDPISGHVSLYWYRQALGQGPEFLTYFNYEAQQDKSGLPNDRFSAERPEGSISTLTIQRTEQRDSAMYRCASSPAMGTEAFFGQGTRLTVV.

This clonotype was seen ten or more times. The V call is TRBV7-2, the J call TRBJ2-2, with 8 nucleotides matching TRBD2. Trimming removed 3 bases from V and 4 bases from J; junction bases left unmatched: 4. The CDR3 has 15 residues. Looked up from germline, CDR1 is SGHTA and CDR2 is FQGNSA. DNA of the CDR3: TGTGCCAGCAGCTTGAGCGGGAGAGGCACCGGGGAGCTGTTTTTT. It is translated as CASSLSGRGTGELFF.

This clonotype was recorded many times. The V call is TRBV28, the J call TRBJ2-7, with TRBD2 matching over 7 bases. From germline, CDR1 is MDHEN and CDR2 SYDVKM. V trimming: 5 bases; J trimming: 4 bases; junction bases outside the gene matches: 5. The length of the CDR3 is 13 residues. The CDR3 bases are TGTGCCAGCAGTCTGGCGGGGGAATACGAGCAGTACTTC. Translated, it gives CASSLAGEYEQYF.

There are a few counts of this clonotype. The V call is TRBV28, the J call TRBJ2-3; no reliable D call. Per the germline V gene, CDR1 is MDHEN and CDR2 is SYDVKM. The CDR3 is 15 amino acids. V dropped 5 bases and J dropped 3 bases, with 15 bases sitting between them. The DNA of the CDR3 is TGTGCCAGCAGTCTGAGTGGTAGCATAACAGATACGCAGTATTTT. The encoded protein is CASSLSGSITDTQYF. Looking up the rest from reference TRBV28 and TRBJ2-3 gives the full variable domain: DVKVTQSSRYLVKRTGEKVFLECVQDMDHENMFWYRQDPGLGLRLIYFSYDVKMKEKGDIPEGYSVSREKKERFSLILESASTNQTSMYLCASSLSGSITDTQYFGPGTRLTVL.

This chain uses TRBV24-1 with TRBJ2-2; D not certain. CDR1 and CDR2 (germline): KGHDR, SFDVKD. CDR3 length: 14 residues. V lost 6 bases and J 0 bases, leaving 7 bases between the germline ends. The CDR3 bases are TGTGCCACCAGTAGCCGGGCGAACACCGGGGAGCTGTTTTTT. Translating gives CATSSRANTGELFF.

This chain connects TRBV29-1 to TRBJ1-1, with no clear D. The CDR3 runs to 14 residues. CDR1 SQVTM and CDR2 ANQGSEA come from the germline V gene. The V end was cut by 7 bases, the J end by 0 bases, with 15 bases between. CDR3 nucleotide sequence: TGCAGCGCTCGGGTAAATTCCATGAACACTGAAGCTTTCTTT. Amino acid sequence: CSARVNSMNTEAFF.

This clonotype was seen a few times. The CDR3 DNA reads as TGTGCCAGCAGTGAAGGGTTGGGGCGGAACACTGAAGCTTTCTTT. Protein: CASSEGLGRNTEAFF. V usage is TRBV2 and J usage is TRBJ1-1, with D perhaps TRBD1 (5 bases). Germline V gene sequence: CDR1 SNHLY, CDR2 FYNNEI. This CDR3 has 15 residues. V shed 1 base and J shed 1 base, with 10 bases lying between them.

The chain couples TRBV28 to TRBJ1-5, with D possibly TRBD1 on 6 matching bases. Germline loops: CDR1 MDHEN, CDR2 SYDVKM. Trimming left V 3 bases short and J 0 bases short, with 12 bases between. This CDR3 is 16 amino acids long. In nucleotides, the CDR3 is TGTGCCAGCAGTTTTTCGGGGGCACCTAGCAATCAGCCCCAGCATTTT. Its protein product is CASSFSGAPSNQPQHF.

The chain carries TRBV7-3 and TRBJ1-2; D perhaps matches TRBD1 (6 bases). Germline CDR1 is SGHTA and CDR2 is FQGTGA. The ends were cut back, 0 bases at V and 4 bases at J, with 12 bases in the middle. This CDR3 comprises 15 residues. The chain's CDR3 is CASSLTGGGAYGYTF. CDR3 bases: TGTGCCAGCAGCTTAACAGGAGGGGGAGCCTATGGCTACACCTTC.

The chain employs TRBV9 and TRBJ2-7; 8 bases are shared with TRBD2. The CDR3 contains 16 residues. The germline CDR1 and CDR2 sequences are SGDLS and YYNGEE. The V and J ends lost 0 bases and 3 bases, in that order; junction bases with no gene match: 8. In DNA, the CDR3 is TGTGCCAGCAGCGTAGGCCCTACTCTAGCGGGCTACGAGCAGTACTTC. This translates into CASSVGPTLAGYEQYF.

The rearrangement uses TRBV7-2 and TRBJ2-3, with a weak D call TRBD2 (6 bases). The CDR3 contains 15 residues. V gave up 4 bases and J gave up 2 bases, with 13 bases separating them. Per the germline V gene, CDR1 is SGHTA and CDR2 is FQGNSA. The CDR3 spells CASSSLGLSTDTQYF. The CDR3 DNA reads TGTGCCAGCAGCTCCCTCGGACTATCCACAGATACGCAGTATTTT.

This clonotype was seen just once. The chain joins TRBV7-2 to TRBJ1-5; TRBD1 aligns across 7 bases. The V gene end was trimmed by 0 bases and the J gene end by 5 bases; junction bases not matched to a gene: 7. Germline values: CDR1 SGHTA, CDR2 FQGNSA. CDR3 length: 16 residues. The CDR3 region is CASSLAGGNPYQPQHF. Written as DNA, the CDR3 is TGTGCCAGCAGCTTAGCAGGGGGCAACCCCTATCAGCCCCAGCATTTT.

The chain couples TRBV20-1 to TRBJ2-7, with D possibly TRBD1 on 5 matching bases. CDR1 and CDR2 from the germline V gene are DFQATT and SNEGSKA (reference sequence). CDR3 length equals 13 residues. V shed 1 base and J shed 2 bases, with 9 bases lying between them. The DNA of the CDR3 is TGCAGTGCTAGAGCTCAGGGTCCCTACGAGCAGTACTTC. Translation: CSARAQGPYEQYF.

This clonotype was counted many times. This chain links TRBV7-2 with TRBJ2-1; a weak D match, TRBD2 (7 bases). Looked up from germline, CDR1 is SGHTA and CDR2 is FQGNSA. This CDR3 is 17 amino acids long. Trimming took off 11 bases at V and 12 bases at J, with 35 bases between the two ends. The DNA of the CDR3 is TGTGCCTCTTGGGGGGGGGCGCGCAGCCGGAATACATTGAGGCAGTTCTTC. Translated: CASWGGARSRNTLRQFF.

The gene calls are TRBV15 and TRBJ1-4; unclear D gene. CDR1 LNHNV and CDR2 YYDKDF come from the germline V gene (reference sequence). Trimming left V 1 base short and J 5 bases short, with 8 bases between. The CDR3 has 14 residues. The CDR3 region is CATSRGTVNEKLFF. The DNA of the CDR3 is TGTGCCACCAGCAGAGGAACGGTGAATGAAAAACTGTTTTTT.